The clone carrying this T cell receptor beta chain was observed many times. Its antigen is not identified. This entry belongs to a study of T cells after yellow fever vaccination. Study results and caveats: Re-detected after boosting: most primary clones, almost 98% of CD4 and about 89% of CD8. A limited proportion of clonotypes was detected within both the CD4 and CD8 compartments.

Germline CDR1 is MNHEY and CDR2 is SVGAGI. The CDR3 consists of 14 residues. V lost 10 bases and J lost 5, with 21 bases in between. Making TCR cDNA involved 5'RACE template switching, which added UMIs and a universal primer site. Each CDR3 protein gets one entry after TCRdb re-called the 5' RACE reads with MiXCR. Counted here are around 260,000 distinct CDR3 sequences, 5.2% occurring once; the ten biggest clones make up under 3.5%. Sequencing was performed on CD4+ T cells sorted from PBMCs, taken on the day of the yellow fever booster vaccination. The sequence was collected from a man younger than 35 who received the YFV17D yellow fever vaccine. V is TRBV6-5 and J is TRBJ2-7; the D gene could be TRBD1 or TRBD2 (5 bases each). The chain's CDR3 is CANNDPDGTHEQYV. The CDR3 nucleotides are TGTGCCAATAACGACCCGGACGGGACCCACGAGCAGTACGTC.